The 8 T cell receptor beta chains below all came from one sample that was sequenced in a study of T-cell reconstitution after alpha-beta-depleted transplantation in children. Unique molecular identifiers were used in preparing the TCRbeta library. TCRdb itself ran the PCR reads through MiXCR, one entry per CDR3 protein. Of around 200,000 distinct CDR3 sequences listed, around 7.7% are singletons. The material was PBMCs, mostly from graft donor cells, obtained 360 days after TCRalphabeta/CD19-depleted stem cell transplant. These receptors were taken from a male patient between 2 and 15 years old who had a stem cell transplant for acute myeloid leukemia, so the T cells may come from the graft donor.

This clonotype was counted ten times or more. The V and J genes are TRBV20-1 and TRBJ2-3, with a weak D call TRBD2 (5 bases). Trimming left V 3 bases short and J 4 bases short, with 11 bases between. The germline gives CDR1 DFQATT, CDR2 SNEGSKA (reference sequence). This CDR3 spans 13 amino acids. The CDR3 DNA reads TGCAGTGCTAGGTCGGACTGGGCAGATACGCAGTATTTT. This encodes CSARSDWADTQYF.

This clonotype was observed a handful of times. This chain connects TRBV30 to TRBJ1-2; possibly TRBD1 for D (5 bases). The germline V gene has CDR1 GTSNPN and CDR2 SVGIG (reference sequence). V dropped 7 bases and J dropped 2 bases, with 11 bases sitting between them. The CDR3 loop spans 12 amino acids. The CDR3: CASPSGNYGYTF. The CDR3 DNA reads as TGTGCCTCACCCTCAGGGAACTATGGCTACACCTTC. Drawing the rest from reference TRBV30 and TRBJ1-2, the complete variable domain is SQTIHQWPATLVQPVGSPLSLECTVEGTSNPNLYWYRQAAGRGLQLLFYSVGIGQISSEVPQNLSASRPQDRQFILSSKKLLLSDSGFYLCASPSGNYGYTFGSGTRLTVV.

This clonotype was counted many times. The V and J genes are TRBV5-4 and TRBJ2-3; TRBD2 aligns across 8 bases. The germline V gene encodes CDR1 SGHNT and CDR2 YYREEE (reference sequence). The V segment lost 1 base and the J segment 6 bases; nucleotides outside the gene matches: 7. CDR3 size: 15 residues. The CDR3 loop is CASSLLGLVSDTQYF. In nucleotides, the CDR3 is TGTGCCAGCAGCTTGCTGGGACTAGTTTCGGATACGCAGTATTTT.

The chain is built from TRBV21-1 and TRBJ1-1; the table's D call TRBD1 went unverified against the DNA. TRBV21-1 is a recognized pseudogene. The CDR3 covers 15 residues. The CDR3, as DNA: TGTGCCAGCAGCAAGGCAGACAGGGGAATCACTGAAGCTTTCTTT. Encoded protein: CASSKADRGITEAFF.

This clonotype has a count of ten or more. The chain links TRBV20-1 to TRBJ2-1, with D hard to call. Per the germline V gene, CDR1 is DFQATT and CDR2 is SNEGSKA (reference sequence). This CDR3 has 16 residues. V lost 1 base and J lost 0, with 13 bases in between. The CDR3 DNA sequence: TGCAGTGCTAGAGCCCAAACTCGTAGCTCCTACAATGAGCAGTTCTTC. This translates into CSARAQTRSSYNEQFF.

This clonotype has at least ten counts. This sequence joins TRBV4-3 and TRBJ2-5, with TRBD2 as a possible D gene (6 bases). The CDR3 runs to 15 residues. CDR1 is LGHNA and CDR2 is YSLEER in the germline V gene. V lost 4 bases to trimming and J lost 1 base, with 13 bases between them. CDR3 sequence (DNA): TGCGCCAGCAGCCTTGGTAGCGGACTCCAAGAGACCCAGTACTTC. Translation gives CASSLGSGLQETQYF.

This clonotype came up many times. CDR3 in DNA: TGTGCCAGCAGCTTAGCCCCGACAGGGAGTGTAGAGACCCAGTACTTC. It codes for CASSLAPTGSVETQYF. The chain recombines TRBV11-2 with TRBJ2-5; 7 bases agree with TRBD1. The CDR3 consists of 16 residues. Germline lookup yields CDR1 SGHAT and CDR2 FQNNGV. The trim removed 1 base at V and 4 bases at J, leaving 9 bases unmatched.

This clonotype was detected ten times or more. The rearrangement uses TRBV5-1 and TRBJ2-7; D tentatively reads TRBD1 or TRBD2 (5 bases each). Per germline, CDR1 SGHRS and CDR2 YFSETQ. V lost 2 bases, J lost 4 bases, and 7 bases lay in between. The CDR3 runs 12 residues. This chain's CDR3 is CASSFGGYEQYV. CDR3 nucleotides: TGCGCCAGCAGCTTTGGGGGATACGAGCAGTACGTC.